This TCR beta chain was obtained from a study of T-cell reconstitution after alpha-beta-depleted transplantation in children. A library of TCRbeta sequences, prepared with unique molecular identifiers, was generated. TCRdb used MiXCR to reprocess the PCR reads, holding one entry per CDR3 protein. The sample gives fewer than 500,000 distinct CDR3 sequences, approximately 42% of which show up once; 27% is in the top ten. V was clipped by 7 bases and J by 5 bases, with 11 bases between them. This CDR3 has 12 residues. Many counts were recorded for this clonotype. The sample in question was PBMCs, obtained before TCRalphabeta/CD19-depleted stem cell transplant. The TCR was taken from a girl aged 2-9 years with aplastic anemia, due to receive a stem cell transplant. The V gene is TRBV12-3 or TRBV12-4, the J gene TRBJ2-5, with TRBD1 as a possible D gene (6 bases). This CDR3 is CASTQGYETQYF. CDR3 sequence (DNA): TGTGCCAGCACCCAGGGGTACGAGACCCAGTACTTC.